The entry below gives a single T cell receptor beta chain sequence along with its context. The data were taken from a study of siplizumab effects on memory and regulatory T cells. Here immunoSEQ multiplex PCR was the method, and the copy in TCRdb shows in-frame clones only, minus some. The table lists some 75,000 clones, 93% of them singletons. The trim removed 7 bases at V and 5 bases at J, leaving 4 bases unmatched. The CDR3 covers 12 residues. Germline CDR1 is LNHDA and CDR2 is SQIVND (reference sequence). The chain carries TRBV19 and TRBJ1-2; 7 nucleotides match TRBD1. Source material: CD8+ T cells sorted from blood. This TCR was recovered from a human donor in good health. CDR3 coding DNA: TGTGCCAGTACAGGGGGAGTATATGGCTACACCTTC. It encodes CASTGGVYGYTF.